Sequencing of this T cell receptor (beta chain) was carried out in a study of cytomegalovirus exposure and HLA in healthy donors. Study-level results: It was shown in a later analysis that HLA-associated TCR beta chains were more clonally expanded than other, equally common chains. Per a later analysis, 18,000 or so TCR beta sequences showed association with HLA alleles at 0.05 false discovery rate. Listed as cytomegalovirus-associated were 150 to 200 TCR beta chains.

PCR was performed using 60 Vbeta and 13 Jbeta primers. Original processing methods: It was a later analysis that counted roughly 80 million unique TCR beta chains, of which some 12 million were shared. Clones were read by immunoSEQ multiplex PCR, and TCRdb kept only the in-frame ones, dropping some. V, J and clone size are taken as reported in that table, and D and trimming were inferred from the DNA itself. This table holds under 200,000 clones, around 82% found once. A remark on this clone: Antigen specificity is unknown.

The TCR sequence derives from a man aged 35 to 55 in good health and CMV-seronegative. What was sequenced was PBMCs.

For the CDR3, the DNA is TGCGCCAGCAGAACAGGGGGCAGTCGGGAGGGCTACAATGAGCAGTTCTTC. This gives the protein CASRTGGSREGYNEQFF. This chain joins TRBV5-1 and TRBJ2-1, with a tentative D call TRBD1 (9 bases). Germline V CDR1 and CDR2: SGHRS, YFSETQ. This CDR3 has 17 amino acids. The V and J ends lost 5 bases and 3 bases respectively, with 21 bases between them.